This T cell receptor (beta chain) was captured in a study of early T cells in non-severe SARS-CoV-2 infection. Trimming took 3 bases from V and 2 from J, leaving 12 bases between them. From germline, CDR1 is SNHLY and CDR2 FYNNEI. This CDR3 has 15 amino acids. Unique molecular identifiers were attached to individual cDNA molecules. One entry per CDR3 protein results from TCRdb running MiXCR on the 5' RACE reads. The data contain under 85,000 distinct CDR3 sequences, approximately 15% of them singletons. This clonotype was observed a few times. The sequences come from whole blood, collected at baseline. The gene calls are TRBV2 and TRBJ2-3; perhaps D is TRBD1 or TRBD2 (5 bases each). The sequence was collected from an adult who was a healthcare worker with PCR-confirmed SARS-CoV-2 infection or an uninfected control (not recorded which). CDR3 amino acids: CASSEYQGVTDTQYF. The CDR3 DNA is TGTGCCAGCAGTGAGTACCAGGGAGTCACAGATACGCAGTATTTT.